This passage covers 20 T cell receptor beta chains from one sample sequenced in a study of Ad26.COV2.S vaccination and SARS-CoV-2 variants. Generated by immunoSEQ multiplex PCR, the TCRdb table keeps only in-frame clones and is missing some. The data contain about 450,000 clones, roughly nine tenths of them singletons. Treatment indicated: 15 to 20 received Ad26.COV2.S at low or high dose, single or two shots; 5 received placebo; per-sample allocation not given. Sampling was done on day 63 after the first vaccine or placebo injection. The starting material was peripheral blood, obtained in a trial of Ad26.COV2.S vaccine versus placebo. These receptors were taken from a person aged 18-65 years who received the Ad26.COV2.S COVID-19 vaccine or a placebo.

V gene TRBV5-4 combines with J gene TRBJ2-5; 8 bases line up with TRBD1. The length of the CDR3 is 15 residues. V lost 5 bases and J lost 3; bases outside the gene matches: 9. Germline CDR1 and CDR2: SGHNT and YYREEE (reference sequence). The CDR3 region is CASSHGQGHEETQYF. The DNA for the CDR3 is TGTGCCAGCAGTCATGGACAGGGTCACGAAGAGACCCAGTACTTC.

The chain recombines TRBV25-1 with TRBJ1-1, with 12 nucleotides matching TRBD1. Germline CDR1 and CDR2: MGHDK and SYGVNS. The ends lost 10 bases at V and 4 bases at J; junction bases unmatched: 10. The CDR3 has 15 residues. CDR3 sequence reads: CATTGQGAEGTEAFF. The CDR3 nucleotides are TGTGCCACCACGGGACAGGGGGCTGAGGGCACTGAAGCTTTCTTT.

The chain uses TRBV12-5 and TRBJ1-1; 8 bases align to TRBD1. The CDR3 runs 15 residues. Germline V gene lookup returns CDR1 LGHNT and CDR2 FRNRAP. V trimming: 1 base; J trimming: 1 base; junction bases outside the gene matches: 2. The CDR3 here is CASGLAGGPNTEAFF. CDR3 in DNA: TGTGCTAGTGGTTTGGCAGGGGGCCCGAACACTGAAGCTTTCTTT.

The chain is built from TRBV27 and TRBJ2-1; no reliable D call. V was cut by 5 bases and J by 3 bases, with 5 bases left in between. This CDR3 has 12 amino acids. Germline CDR1 reads MNHEY; CDR2 reads SMNVEV (reference sequence). The CDR3 nucleotides read TGTGCCAGCAGTCCCGGCTACAATGAGCAGTTCTTC. Its protein product is CASSPGYNEQFF.

The chain employs TRBV18 and TRBJ2-3, with TRBD1 identical over 8 bases. Trimming took 3 bases from V and 10 from J; bases not matched to a gene: 3. CDR1 and CDR2 from the germline V gene are KGHSH and LQKENI. This CDR3 is 12 amino acids long. The CDR3 reads CASSPGQGAQYF. The CDR3, as DNA: TGTGCCAGCTCACCCGGACAGGGTGCGCAGTATTTT.

The chain employs TRBV5-1 and TRBJ1-1; TRBD1 is a possible D gene (6 bases). The CDR3 runs to 13 residues. Germline V gene lookup returns CDR1 SGHRS and CDR2 YFSETQ. V lost 6 bases and J 5 bases, leaving 14 bases between the germline ends. The CDR3 spells CASILQGGTEAFF. CDR3 coding DNA: TGCGCCAGCATCTTACAGGGAGGAACTGAAGCTTTCTTT.

The chain joins TRBV25-1 to TRBJ2-1, with D unresolved. The CDR3 runs 14 residues. Deletions cut 4 bases from V and 4 bases from J, with 11 bases between. Germline V lookup: CDR1 MGHDK, CDR2 SYGVNS. In DNA form, the CDR3 reads TGTGCCAGCAGTGTAGTGGGAATTTACAATGAGCAGTTCTTC. Translating gives CASSVVGIYNEQFF.

The V call is TRBV5-1, the J call TRBJ2-5, with TRBD2 as a possible D gene (6 bases). The CDR3 spans 15 residues. CDR1 and CDR2 from the germline V gene are SGHRS and YFSETQ. Deletions cut 5 bases from V and 1 base from J, with 15 bases between. CDR3 protein: CASSLVGEAQETQYF. In DNA form, the CDR3 reads TGCGCCAGCAGTTTAGTGGGGGAGGCCCAAGAGACCCAGTACTTC.

The chain links TRBV9 to TRBJ2-5; D call uncertain. The CDR3 is made up of 14 amino acids. The germline V gene encodes CDR1 SGDLS and CDR2 YYNGEE. V lost 0 bases and J 5 bases, leaving 11 bases between the germline ends. The CDR3 DNA is TGTGCCAGCAGCGTAGGGGTTCTACAGGAGACCCAGTACTTC. It translates to CASSVGVLQETQYF.

CDR3 in amino acids: CASSSRTDYGYTF. The CDR3 DNA reads as TGTGCCAGCAGCTCAAGGACCGACTATGGCTACACCTTC. This chain joins TRBV5-4 and TRBJ1-2; D remains unclear. The CDR3 spans 13 residues. The ends were cut back, 3 bases at V and 3 bases at J, with 9 bases in the middle. Germline CDR1 SGHNT, CDR2 YYREEE (reference sequence).

The chain couples TRBV11-1 to TRBJ2-4; D is unresolved. Trimming removed 1 base from V and 4 bases from J, with 8 bases in between. The germline gives CDR1 SGHAT, CDR2 FQDESV (reference sequence). This CDR3 is 14 amino acids long. This chain's CDR3 is CASSLEAVKNIQYF. The DNA of the CDR3 is TGTGCCAGCAGCTTAGAAGCAGTAAAAAACATTCAGTACTTC.

This chain uses TRBV6-5 with TRBJ1-1; D may be TRBD1 (5 bases). CDR1 and CDR2 from the germline V gene are MNHEY and SVGAGI. V was cut by 10 bases and J by 1 base, with 16 bases left in between. CDR3 length: 14 residues. In DNA form, the CDR3 reads TGTGCCACAACTGGGGGGTTACAGAACACTGAAGCTTTCTTT. Protein product: CATTGGLQNTEAFF.

The chain uses TRBV7-2 and TRBJ2-5; D is uncertain. The V end was cut by 1 base, the J end by 5 bases, with 14 bases between. CDR1 and CDR2 (germline): SGHTA, FQGNSA. The CDR3 is made up of 15 amino acids. The CDR3 nucleotides read TGTGCCAGCAGCTTAGTGTATGGCGCGCAGGAGACCCAGTACTTC. Its protein product is CASSLVYGAQETQYF.

The chain couples TRBV2 to TRBJ2-2; no reliable D call. Germline V CDR1 and CDR2: SNHLY, FYNNEI. Trimming removed 9 bases from V and 0 bases from J, with 11 bases in between. This CDR3 has 14 amino acids. CDR3: CASHVSPNTGELFF. In DNA, the CDR3 is TGTGCCAGTCACGTCAGCCCGAACACCGGGGAGCTGTTTTTT.

The chain uses TRBV15 and TRBJ1-3; D is unresolved. V gave up 3 bases and J gave up 4 bases, with 10 bases separating them. Germline V lookup: CDR1 LNHNV, CDR2 YYDKDF (reference sequence). CDR3 size: 14 residues. The CDR3 nucleotides are TGTGCCACCAGCAGTTGGGTTTCCGGAAACACCATATATTTT. This sequence encodes CATSSWVSGNTIYF.

The chain is built from TRBV5-1 and TRBJ1-1; D gene ambiguous. Between the trimmed V and J ends, which lost 4 bases and 5 bases, there was a span of 12 bases. The CDR3 loop spans 13 amino acids. Germline values: CDR1 SGHRS, CDR2 YFSETQ. Here the CDR3 reads CASSPGGLTEAFF. The CDR3 DNA sequence: TGCGCCAGCAGCCCGGGTGGGCTAACTGAAGCTTTCTTT. The full variable domain, in which reference TRBV5-1 and TRBJ1-1 provide the parts outside the CDR3, is KAGVTQTPRYLIKTRGQQVTLSCSPISGHRSVSWYQQTPGQGLQFLFEYFSETQRNKGNFPGRFSGRQFSNSRSEMNVSTLELGDSALYLCASSPGGLTEAFFGQGTRLTVV.

The rearrangement uses TRBV9 and TRBJ1-5; D is perhaps TRBD1 (6 bases). Germline CDR1 reads SGDLS; CDR2 reads YYNGEE. The CDR3 covers 16 residues. Trimming left V 7 bases short and J 1 base short, with 18 bases between. CDR3 region: CASSRRRGESNQPQHF. The CDR3 nucleotides read TGTGCCAGCTCCAGACGTAGGGGGGAGAGCAATCAGCCCCAGCATTTT.

V usage is TRBV5-1 and J usage is TRBJ1-1, with D maybe TRBD1 (5 bases). This CDR3 region has 14 residues. The V gene's germline CDR1 is SGHRS and CDR2 YFSETQ. V was clipped by 5 bases and J by 1 base, with 12 bases between them. CDR3 in amino acids: CASRPQVRNTEAFF. The CDR3 region has the DNA TGCGCCAGCAGACCACAGGTTCGGAACACTGAAGCTTTCTTT.

This clone occurred a few times. The chain carries TRBV5-1 and TRBJ1-6; 7 bases are a match to TRBD1. The V gene end was trimmed by 0 bases and the J gene end by 7 bases; junction bases not matched to a gene: 7. The CDR3 runs to 16 residues. CDR1 is SGHRS, CDR2 YFSETQ, per germline. The CDR3 nucleotides read TGCGCCAGCAGCTTGGTGGGAGGGGGCCTCAATTCACCCCTCCACTTT. Its protein product is CASSLVGGGLNSPLHF.

The V call is TRBV3-1 (or the pseudogene TRBV3-2), the J call TRBJ2-5; D might be TRBD2 (6 bases). The germline gives CDR1 LGHDT, CDR2 YNNKEL (reference sequence). V was pared by 5 bases and J by 0 bases, with 22 bases between. CDR3 length equals 18 residues. The DNA of the CDR3 is TGTGCCAGCAGCGAAGTACTCCAAGGAGGGCCGCACCAAGAGACCCAGTACTTC. The encoded protein is CASSEVLQGGPHQETQYF.